This entry lists 27 T cell receptor beta chains sequenced from one sample in a study of beta chain features in type 1 diabetes listed by TCRdb under 2018. The study at large found these results: A moderate but significant shortening of TCRB CDR3 length was observed in type 1 diabetes patients in all four CD4+ subsets.

The antigens these receptors bind are not known. Libraries came from the immunoSEQ multiplex PCR assay. The entire isolated RNA was reverse transcribed using the High Capacity cDNA Reverse Transcription Kit, and thus expressed TCRB transcripts were sequenced. Held by TCRdb, this immuneACCESS table contains in-frame sequences only and omits some clones. Under half of the omission traces to an unresolved V gene where checked; the cause of the rest is unknown. This sample comprises 95,000 to 150,000 clones, around 17% of them detected only once. Together, the top ten hold under 2.5% of the sample. Sequenced input: central memory CD4+ T cells from blood. These receptors were taken from a man aged 30 to 45 with type 1 diabetes.

The chain carries TRBV6-1 and TRBJ2-6; no definite D call. The CDR3 consists of 14 residues. The V end was cut by 5 bases, the J end by 2 bases, with 7 bases between. From germline, CDR1 is MNHNS and CDR2 SASEGT. DNA of the CDR3: TGTGCCAGCAGTCCAAATACTGGGGCCAACGTCCTGACTTTC. Its translation: CASSPNTGANVLTF.

V is TRBV29-1 and J is TRBJ1-1; unclear D gene. The V gene lost 3 bases and the J gene lost 7 bases, with 15 bases spanning the gap. Germline lookup yields CDR1 SQVTM and CDR2 ANQGSEA. The CDR3 totals 13 residues. CDR3 nucleotide sequence: TGCAGCGTTGAGACACCGTTACTCCATGAAGCTTTCTTT. Protein sequence: CSVETPLLHEAFF.

This chain joins TRBV7-2 and TRBJ2-3; 8 bases align to TRBD1. The length of the CDR3 is 15 residues. CDR1 is SGHTA and CDR2 is FQGNSA in the germline V gene. The V gene end was trimmed by 0 bases and the J gene end by 6 bases; junction bases not matched to a gene: 5. The CDR3, as DNA: TGTGCCAGCAGCTTAGCGGCAGGGGGCCTGGATACGCAGTATTTT. Protein product: CASSLAAGGLDTQYF.

This clone was seen a few times. The chain combines TRBV7-2 with TRBJ2-3; D is possibly TRBD1 or TRBD2 (5 bases each). Germline CDR1 is SGHTA and CDR2 is FQGNSA. There are 14 residues in the CDR3. The V end was cut by 5 bases, the J end by 0 bases, with 9 bases between. CDR3 sequence reads: CASSRGASTDTQYF. For the CDR3, the DNA is TGTGCCAGCAGCAGGGGAGCCAGCACAGATACGCAGTATTTT.

This clone came up a few times. The chain carries TRBV29-1 and TRBJ1-5; 7 bases align to TRBD1. J was trimmed by 5 bases and V by 4 bases; bases with no gene match: 5. The length of the CDR3 is 13 residues. Germline CDR1 is SQVTM and CDR2 is ANQGSEA. The CDR3 protein is CSVAQGSDQPQHF. DNA of the CDR3: TGCAGCGTTGCACAGGGGTCCGATCAGCCCCAGCATTTT.

This chain uses TRBV7-2 with TRBJ1-5, with D uncertain. The CDR3 is made up of 13 amino acids. CDR1 is SGHTA and CDR2 is FQGNSA in the germline V gene. The V gene lost 8 bases and the J gene lost 3 bases, with 11 bases spanning the gap. Here the CDR3 reads CASRLGFNQPQHF. In DNA form, the CDR3 reads TGTGCCAGCCGCCTAGGGTTCAATCAGCCCCAGCATTTT.

The chain employs TRBV4-1 and TRBJ1-6; D possibly corresponds to TRBD1 (6 bases). V was shortened by 5 bases and J by 10 bases, with 12 bases between the two germline ends. Germline lookup yields CDR1 MGHRA and CDR2 YSYEKL. The CDR3 length is 13 residues. CDR3 coding DNA: TGCGCCAGCAGCTTCTCAGGGGACTCACCCCTCCACTTT. Its protein product is CASSFSGDSPLHF.

A few counts support this clone. This chain connects TRBV2 to TRBJ2-7; a possible D gene is TRBD1 (6 bases). V gave up 5 bases and J gave up 0 bases, with 11 bases separating them. This CDR3 is built from 14 residues. Germline CDR1 SNHLY, CDR2 FYNNEI. Here the CDR3 DNA reads TGTGCCAGCAGTACCCAGACAGGCTCCTACGAGCAGTACTTC. It is translated as CASSTQTGSYEQYF.

This clone was counted a single time. The rearrangement uses TRBV14 and TRBJ2-7, with a tentative D call TRBD1 (5 bases). This CDR3 is 14 amino acids long. Germline V gene lookup returns CDR1 SGHDN and CDR2 FVKESK. Between the trimmed V and J ends, which lost 3 bases and 2 bases, there was a span of 11 bases. The CDR3 nucleotides are TGTGCCAGCAGCCACCTAGGACAAGCCTACGAGCAGTACTTC. Protein product: CASSHLGQAYEQYF.

This clone turned up a few times. V usage is TRBV18 and J usage is TRBJ1-4; D gene uncertain. The CDR3 is 18 amino acids. The germline V and J ends were trimmed by 0 bases and 2 bases, with 16 bases remaining between them. Germline lookup yields CDR1 KGHSH and CDR2 LQKENI. CDR3 bases: TGTGCCAGCTCACCACCGGGCAGCGCCTCTGGGACTAATGAAAAACTGTTTTTT. This sequence encodes CASSPPGSASGTNEKLFF.

This clone was seen at least ten times. The V and J genes are TRBV7-8 and TRBJ2-7; 9 bases agree with TRBD1. The CDR3 spans 15 residues. Looked up from germline, CDR1 is SGHVS and CDR2 is FQNEAQ. J gave up 4 bases and V 4 bases, and 8 bases lay outside the gene matches. CDR3 sequence: CASSSPGTGTYEQYF. CDR3 nucleotides: TGTGCCAGCAGCTCGCCCGGGACAGGGACATACGAGCAGTACTTC.

V gene TRBV15 combines with J gene TRBJ2-1; D unclear. Germline CDR1 LNHNV, CDR2 YYDKDF (reference sequence). Trimming removed 0 bases from V and 4 bases from J, with 4 bases in between. The CDR3 contains 13 residues. CDR3 nucleotide sequence: TGTGCCACCAGCAGAGAACAGTACAATGAGCAGTTCTTC. It specifies CATSREQYNEQFF.

This clone was found a few times. V gene TRBV7-2 combines with J gene TRBJ2-7; perhaps TRBD1 as D (6 bases). This CDR3 spans 13 amino acids. V was cut by 3 bases and J by 4 bases, with 10 bases left in between. Per germline, CDR1 SGHTA and CDR2 FQGNSA. The CDR3, as DNA: TGTGCCAGCAGCTTTAACAGGGTATACGAGCAGTACTTC. It yields the protein CASSFNRVYEQYF.

This clone has a handful of counts. The genes are TRBV9 and TRBJ2-2; D is tentatively TRBD1 or TRBD2 (5 bases each). The V gene's germline CDR1 is SGDLS and CDR2 YYNGEE. Trimming cost V 3 bases and J 8 bases, with 17 bases left between them. CDR3 length: 15 residues. The CDR3 sequence: CASSALGEALGELFF. CDR3 coding DNA: TGTGCCAGCAGCGCGCTGGGGGAAGCGCTAGGGGAGCTGTTTTTT. Based on the CDR3 plus reference TRBV9 and TRBJ2-2, the full variable domain is DSGVTQTPKHLITATGQRVTLRCSPRSGDLSVYWYQQSLDQGLQFLIQYYNGEERAKGNILERFSAQQFPDLHSELNLSSLELGDSALYFCASSALGEALGELFFGEGSRLTVL.

V is TRBV29-1 and J is TRBJ2-2; D unclear. This CDR3 has 11 amino acids. V lost 2 bases and J 8 bases, leaving 6 bases between the germline ends. The germline V gene has CDR1 SQVTM and CDR2 ANQGSEA. The CDR3 sequence is CSVENGGELFF. In DNA, the CDR3 is TGCAGCGTTGAAAACGGGGGGGAGCTGTTTTTT.

This clone was counted only a few times. The chain recombines TRBV18 with TRBJ2-1, with 7 nucleotides matching TRBD2. V lost 3 bases and J lost 10; bases outside the gene matches: 6. The length of the CDR3 is 13 residues. Germline V CDR1 and CDR2: KGHSH, LQKENI. CDR3 bases: TGTGCCAGCTCACCTGGGGGGGTTGGCGAGCAGTTCTTC. Amino acids: CASSPGGVGEQFF. Looking up the rest from reference TRBV18 and TRBJ2-1 gives the full variable domain: NAGVMQNPRHLVRRRGQEARLRCSPMKGHSHVYWYRQLPEEGLKFMVYLQKENIIDESGMPKERFSAEFPKEGPSILRIQQVVRGDSAAYFCASSPGGVGEQFFGPGTRLTVL.

The V and J genes are TRBV7-8 and TRBJ2-7, with D possibly being TRBD1 (6 bases). Germline assignment: CDR1 SGHVS and CDR2 FQNEAQ. The length of the CDR3 is 14 residues. V was clipped by 11 bases and J by 2 bases, with 19 bases between them. CDR3 amino acids: CAVSGKGGTYEQYF. The CDR3 nucleotides are TGTGCCGTCTCAGGAAAAGGGGGAACCTACGAGCAGTACTTC.

The V gene is TRBV7-9, the J gene TRBJ2-3, with 9 bases identical to TRBD1. V dropped 1 base and J dropped 2; count of bases not matched to a gene: 1. The CDR3 contains 15 residues. Germline CDR1 SEHNR, CDR2 FQNEAQ (reference sequence). CDR3 in DNA: TGTGCCAGCAGCTTAGGGGACAGGGACACAGATACGCAGTATTTT. This sequence encodes CASSLGDRDTDTQYF. Drawing the rest from reference TRBV7-9 and TRBJ2-3, the complete variable domain is DTGVSQNPRHKITKRGQNVTFRCDPISEHNRLYWYRQTLGQGPEFLTYFQNEAQLEKSRLLSDRFSAERPKGSFSTLEIQRTEQGDSAMYLCASSLGDRDTDTQYFGPGTRLTVL.

This clone was detected only a few times. J is TRBJ2-1 and V is TRBV9, with 7 bases identical to TRBD2. The germline CDR1 and CDR2 sequences are SGDLS and YYNGEE. V gave up 4 bases and J gave up 7 bases; unmatched junction bases: 11. The CDR3 is made up of 15 amino acids. CDR3 amino acids: CASSSSGTIVNEQFF. CDR3 nucleotide sequence: TGTGCCAGCAGCTCGTCCGGGACTATCGTAAATGAGCAGTTCTTC.

V usage is TRBV4-2 and J usage is TRBJ1-5, with D perhaps matching TRBD1 (5 bases). V dropped 1 base and J dropped 0 bases, with 13 bases sitting between them. Germline CDR1 is LGHNA and CDR2 is YNFKEQ. The CDR3 length is 17 residues. The CDR3 here is CASSQVVGGNSNQPQHF. Here the CDR3 DNA reads TGTGCCAGCAGCCAAGTTGTGGGGGGGAATAGCAATCAGCCCCAGCATTTT.

There are a few counts of this clone. The sample contains more than one DNA sequence encoding this CDR3. The gene calls are TRBV29-1 and TRBJ2-5, with no clear D. V dropped 6 bases and J dropped 2 bases, with 10 bases sitting between them. CDR1 and CDR2 from the germline V gene are SQVTM and ANQGSEA. This CDR3 has 12 residues. CDR3 sequence: CSVGTDQETQYF. The CDR3 DNA is TGCAGCGTGGGAACAGATCAAGAGACCCAGTACTTC.

The rearrangement joins TRBV23-1 to TRBJ1-3, with a tentative D call TRBD1 (5 bases). TRBV23-1 carries the ORF label, with uncertain function. The ends were cut back, 6 bases at V and 2 bases at J, with 11 bases in the middle. The CDR3 sequence is 14 residues long. CDR3 residues: CASRLRQPGNTIYF. In DNA, the CDR3 is TGCGCCAGCAGACTAAGACAGCCTGGAAACACCATATATTTT.

The table lists this clone with a few counts. The CDR3 DNA is TGTGCCAGCACCTTGAACATGAACACTGAAGCTTTCTTT. This gives the protein CASTLNMNTEAFF. The chain links TRBV6-1 to TRBJ1-1; D gene ambiguous. Germline V lookup: CDR1 MNHNS, CDR2 SASEGT. Trimming left V 7 bases short and J 0 bases short, with 9 bases between. The CDR3 runs 13 residues.

The chain links TRBV5-1 to TRBJ2-7, with 10 bases lining up with TRBD1. Germline loops: CDR1 SGHRS, CDR2 YFSETQ. This CDR3 has 15 amino acids. J lost 6 bases, V lost 4 bases, and 10 bases had no gene match. The CDR3 sequence is CASSSTGTGAAEQYF. Written as DNA, the CDR3 is TGCGCCAGCAGCAGCACCGGGACAGGGGCCGCCGAGCAGTACTTC.

This clone has more than one count but fewer than ten. The chain is built from TRBV18 and TRBJ2-7; 11 bases are a match to TRBD1. Trimming took 5 bases from V and 1 from J; bases not matched to a gene: 4. CDR1 KGHSH and CDR2 LQKENI come from the germline V gene. CDR3 length: 15 residues. The CDR3 DNA is TGTGCCAGCTCAACTGGGACAGGGGGGTCCTACGAGCAGTACTTC. This encodes CASSTGTGGSYEQYF.

The chain employs TRBV2 and TRBJ2-7; D might be TRBD1 (6 bases). V lost 7 bases and J 1 base, leaving 14 bases between the germline ends. CDR1 and CDR2 from the germline V gene are SNHLY and FYNNEI. This CDR3 is built from 14 residues. For the CDR3, the DNA is TGTGCCAGCACTTGGACAGTTTTATCCTACGAGCAGTACTTC. Protein: CASTWTVLSYEQYF.

The table lists this clone with a few counts. The J gene is TRBJ2-5, the V gene TRBV30, with 9 bases identical to TRBD1. V shed 3 bases, J shed 6 bases, and the junction held 11 bases outside the gene matches. The germline V gene has CDR1 GTSNPN and CDR2 SVGIG (reference sequence). The CDR3 is 15 amino acids. The CDR3 sequence is CAWSRIPDRGKTQYF. The DNA of the CDR3 is TGTGCCTGGAGCCGCATCCCGGACAGGGGAAAGACCCAGTACTTC.